This T cell receptor (beta chain) was captured in a study of Ad26.COV2.S vaccination and SARS-CoV-2 variants. CDR1 MDHEN and CDR2 SYDVKM come from the germline V gene. The CDR3 contains 15 residues. V lost 3 bases to trimming and J lost 0 bases, with 12 bases between them. Clones were read by immunoSEQ multiplex PCR, and TCRdb kept only the in-frame ones, dropping some. The data contain fewer than 500,000 clones, over 75% of them singletons. Treatment: roughly 20 received Ad26.COV2.S at low or high dose, single or two shots; several received placebo; per-sample allocation not given. Sampling was done on day 63 after the first vaccine or placebo injection.

This chain uses TRBV28 with TRBJ2-7; D possibly corresponds to TRBD2 (5 bases). The sequence was collected from a person between 18 and 59 years old who received the Ad26.COV2.S COVID-19 vaccine or a placebo. The material sequenced was peripheral blood, taken in a trial of Ad26.COV2.S vaccine versus placebo. The CDR3: CASSFEGLSSYEQYF. In nucleotides, the CDR3 is TGTGCCAGCAGTTTTGAAGGACTGAGCTCCTACGAGCAGTACTTC.